These T cell receptor beta chains were read from a single sample in a study of OX40 agonist ivuxolimab in advanced cancers. The data were produced by immunoSEQ multiplex PCR, yet TCRdb's version contains in-frame clones alone and is incomplete. Of tens of thousands of clones in the sample, 80% to 85% are singletons; the top ten hold around 1.1%. This specimen was CD4+ or CD8+ T cells sorted from blood, taken in a trial of the OX40 agonist ivuxolimab. Every receptor here comes from an adult with an advanced solid tumor such as melanoma, head and neck, liver or kidney cancer. The CDR3 runs from the conserved cysteine through the conserved F or W. The D gene is left open where the match is weak. Expanded clones are given a class, and other clones once, few, many or no size at all.

size: -
V: TRBV7-9
D: -
J: TRBJ1-4
DNA: TGTGCCAGCAAGGGGCGGGCTAATGAAAAACTGTTTTTT
CDR3: CASKGRANEKLFF

size: -
V: TRBV5-6
D: -
J: TRBJ1-6
DNA: TGTGCCAGCAGCTTGGGACCGCCGAGCTCCTATAATTCACCCCTCCACTTT
CDR3: CASSLGPPSSYNSPLHF

size: -
V: TRBV7-9
D: -
J: TRBJ1-4
DNA: TGTGCCAGCAGCTCCCTGAGGGGGACTAATGAAAAACTGTTTTTT
CDR3: CASSSLRGTNEKLFF

size: -
V: TRBV18
D: TRBD2
J: TRBJ2-7
DNA: TGTGCCAGCTCACCGAGAAGGTTAGAAGCGGGGCAGCAGTACTTC
CDR3: CASSPRRLEAGQQYF

size: -
V: TRBV2
D: -
J: TRBJ1-3
DNA: TGTGCCAGCACCAAAGGGGGGTATGAAAACACCATATATTTT
CDR3: CASTKGGYENTIYF

size: -
V: TRBV2
D: -
J: TRBJ2-3
DNA: TGTGCCAGCAGTGTTTCCACAGATACGCAGTATTTT
CDR3: CASSVSTDTQYF

size: -
V: TRBV28
D: -
J: TRBJ1-2
DNA: TGTGCCAGCAGTCAAATGCGGGGTGTGTATCCTAACTATGGCTACACCTTC
CDR3: CASSQMRGVYPNYGYTF

size: -
V: TRBV7-2
D: -
J: TRBJ1-6
DNA: TGTGCCAGCAGGTCCGACAGTGCAGTTAATTCACCCCTCCACTTT
CDR3: CASRSDSAVNSPLHF

size: -
V: TRBV2
D: -
J: TRBJ1-1
DNA: TGTGCCAGCAGGCAGAATCCCCTAATGGCTTTCTTT
CDR3: CASRQNPLMAFF

size: -
V: TRBV15
D: -
J: TRBJ1-5
DNA: TGTGCCACCAGCAGAGATCCCGACCAGCCCCAGCATTTT
CDR3: CATSRDPDQPQHF

size: -
V: TRBV7-8
D: -
J: TRBJ2-5
DNA: TGTGCCAGCAGCCCCTTGGCCCAAGAGACCCAGTACTTC
CDR3: CASSPLAQETQYF

size: -
V: TRBV4-1
D: TRBD2
J: TRBJ2-2
DNA: TGCGCCAGCAGCCAAGGGATCCTAGCGGGATTGAACACCGGGGAGCTGTTTTTT
CDR3: CASSQGILAGLNTGELFF

size: -
V: TRBV9
D: TRBD1
J: TRBJ1-6
DNA: TGTGCCAGCAGCCTTACTCAGGGGGATTCACCCCTCCACTTT
CDR3: CASSLTQGDSPLHF

size: -
V: TRBV7-7
D: -
J: TRBJ2-5
DNA: TGTGCCAGCAGCTTAGGAGGAACCGATCAAGAGACCCAGTACTTC
CDR3: CASSLGGTDQETQYF

size: -
V: TRBV7-9
D: -
J: TRBJ2-7
DNA: TGTGCCAGCAGCTTAGCCCCCCTCTCTAACCTCTACGAGCAGTACTTC
CDR3: CASSLAPLSNLYEQYF

size: -
V: TRBV30
D: -
J: TRBJ2-5
DNA: TGTGCCTGGAGTAGTGGTCCCGGAGAGACCCAGTACTTC
CDR3: CAWSSGPGETQYF

size: -
V: TRBV5-4
D: -
J: TRBJ2-5
DNA: TGTGCCAGCAGCTTACAGGGCCAAGAGACCCAGTACTTC
CDR3: CASSLQGQETQYF

size: few
V: TRBV7-2
D: -
J: TRBJ1-1
DNA: TGTGCCAGCAGCCAATATTTGACCCAAGAAGCTTTCTTT
CDR3: CASSQYLTQEAFF

size: once
V: TRBV13
D: TRBD2
J: TRBJ2-1
DNA: TGTGCCAGCAGCCCCCCTTTGAGCGGGGCAAGTTCCTACAATGAGCAGTTCTTC
CDR3: CASSPPLSGASSYNEQFF

size: -
V: TRBV28
D: -
J: TRBJ2-1
DNA: TGTGCCCCCCAAAGAAGGGAGCAGTTCTTC
CDR3: CAPQRREQFF

size: -
V: TRBV28
D: -
J: TRBJ2-1
DNA: TGTGCCAGCAGTCTATTAACTGAGCAGTTCTTC
CDR3: CASSLLTEQFF

size: -
V: TRBV10-3
D: -
J: TRBJ2-3
DNA: TGTGCCATCAAAGGGACCTTCGATAGGACAGATACGCAGTATTTT
CDR3: CAIKGTFDRTDTQYF

size: -
V: TRBV10-3
D: -
J: TRBJ1-1
DNA: TGTGCCATCAGTGAGTATGAAGGGCGGAACACTGAAGCTTTCTTT
CDR3: CAISEYEGRNTEAFF

size: once
V: TRBV18
D: -
J: TRBJ1-2
DNA: TGTGCCAGCTCACCATCGGGGGGAGGCTATGGCTACACCTTC
CDR3: CASSPSGGGYGYTF

size: -
V: TRBV6-5
D: TRBD2
J: TRBJ2-3
DNA: TGTGCCACCTCCCCTAGCGGGGAAGGCACAGATACGCAGTATTTT
CDR3: CATSPSGEGTDTQYF

size: -
V: TRBV18
D: -
J: TRBJ1-1
DNA: TGTGCCAGCTCACCGAACGGGGAATTGGGCACTGAAGCTTTCTTT
CDR3: CASSPNGELGTEAFF

size: -
V: TRBV2
D: -
J: TRBJ1-1
DNA: TGTGCCACTATGGGGGCTAGGGCTTTGACAACCACTGAAGCTTTCTTT
CDR3: CATMGARALTTTEAFF

size: -
V: TRBV27
D: TRBD1
J: TRBJ2-1
DNA: TGTGCCAGCAGTCCAGACACAGGGGGTCGGGGCTACGGTGAGCAGTTCTTC
CDR3: CASSPDTGGRGYGEQFF

size: -
V: TRBV30
D: TRBD1
J: TRBJ2-7
DNA: TGTGCCTGGAGTGTGACAGGGACGGCCTACGAGCAGTACTTC
CDR3: CAWSVTGTAYEQYF

size: -
V: TRBV7-9
D: -
J: TRBJ1-5
DNA: TGTGCCAGCAGCCTGGGGGGAGCCTCGAGCAATCAGCCCCAGCATTTT
CDR3: CASSLGGASSNQPQHF

size: -
V: TRBV5-1
D: -
J: TRBJ2-2
DNA: TGCGCCAGCAGCTACAGGGAAACCGGGGAGCTGTTTTTT
CDR3: CASSYRETGELFF

size: -
V: TRBV10-3
D: -
J: TRBJ2-1
DNA: TGTGCCATCAGTGATGGCCCAAACTCCTACAATGAGCAGTTCTTC
CDR3: CAISDGPNSYNEQFF

size: -
V: TRBV11-2
D: TRBD2
J: TRBJ2-1
DNA: TGTGCCAGCAGCTCCCTCCCTAGCGGGGGCTTTGAGCAGTTCTTC
CDR3: CASSSLPSGGFEQFF

size: -
V: TRBV5-4
D: TRBD1
J: TRBJ1-1
DNA: TGTGCCAGCAGCTTTGTCGGGACAGGGAACACTGAAGCTTTCTTT
CDR3: CASSFVGTGNTEAFF

size: -
V: TRBV7-2
D: TRBD2
J: TRBJ2-3
DNA: TGTGCCAGCAGCTTAGCTGCGACTAGCGGGGTGTTCACAGATACGCAGTATTTT
CDR3: CASSLAATSGVFTDTQYF

size: -
V: TRBV9
D: -
J: TRBJ1-1
DNA: TGTGCCAGCAGCCGAGTGGGGGGCGGGCACACTGAAGCTTTCTTT
CDR3: CASSRVGGGHTEAFF

size: -
V: TRBV7-2
D: TRBD2
J: TRBJ2-4
DNA: TGTGCCAGCAGCCAATCTTCCTCGAGCGGGGAAAACATTCAGTACTTC
CDR3: CASSQSSSSGENIQYF

size: -
V: TRBV7-6
D: -
J: TRBJ1-5
DNA: TGTGCCAGCAGCCTTGGGCCGGCCCAGCCCCAGCATTTT
CDR3: CASSLGPAQPQHF

size: -
V: TRBV7-9
D: -
J: TRBJ2-7
DNA: TGTGCCAGCAGCGCCGGGGGTCCCTACGAGCAGTACTTC
CDR3: CASSAGGPYEQYF

size: -
V: TRBV30
D: -
J: TRBJ1-3
DNA: TGTGCCTGGAGTGGACTGGGTGGAAACACCATATATTTT
CDR3: CAWSGLGGNTIYF

size: -
V: TRBV6-5
D: -
J: TRBJ2-3
DNA: TGTGCCAGCACCTACCAAGATACGCAGTATTTT
CDR3: CASTYQDTQYF

size: -
V: TRBV27
D: -
J: TRBJ1-4
DNA: TGTGCCAGCAGTTTGCAGGGAAGAGGGGAAAAACTGTTTTTT
CDR3: CASSLQGRGEKLFF

size: -
V: TRBV4-3
D: -
J: TRBJ2-7
DNA: TGCGCCAGCAGCCAAGAAGGTGCACCCCACGAGCAGTACTTC
CDR3: CASSQEGAPHEQYF

size: -
V: TRBV27
D: -
J: TRBJ1-4
DNA: TGTGCCAGCAGTTCCACTTCCCAGGGTTACAACGAAAAACTGTTTTTT
CDR3: CASSSTSQGYNEKLFF

size: -
V: TRBV7-9
D: -
J: TRBJ2-3
DNA: TGTGCCACCACTGGCAGGGCCTACACAGATACGCAGTATTTT
CDR3: CATTGRAYTDTQYF

size: -
V: TRBV7-2
D: -
J: TRBJ2-3
DNA: TGTGCCAGCAGCTTACGTCGGGCCACAGATACGCAGTATTTT
CDR3: CASSLRRATDTQYF

size: -
V: TRBV19
D: -
J: TRBJ2-1
DNA: TGTGCCAGTAGTATTCTTCTTTTGGGAGTCAATGAGCAGTTCTTC
CDR3: CASSILLLGVNEQFF

size: -
V: TRBV5-6
D: TRBD1
J: TRBJ2-7
DNA: TGTGCCAGCAGCTGGTGGGACAGCTACGAGCAGTACTTC
CDR3: CASSWWDSYEQYF

size: -
V: TRBV12-5
D: -
J: TRBJ2-1
DNA: TGTGCTAGTGGTTTGTTCAATGAGCAGTTCTTC
CDR3: CASGLFNEQFF

size: once
V: TRBV20-1
D: -
J: TRBJ2-3
DNA: TGCAGTGGGACAGCGACAGATACGCAGTATTTT
CDR3: CSGTATDTQYF

size: -
V: TRBV29-1
D: TRBD1
J: TRBJ2-1
DNA: TGCAGCGTCGCCGGGACAGTATACAATGAGCAGTTCTTC
CDR3: CSVAGTVYNEQFF